This record covers a single T cell receptor beta chain. Its antigen is not known. This sample was included in a study of vaccination and CD4 T cells after COVID-19. Findings and caveats of the study: For convalescent patients, a median roughly 87% of reactive clones surfaced exclusively after vaccination.

The Oncomine TCR Beta short-read assay generated sequence data from the DNA of cultured CD4+ T cells. MiXCR, applied by TCRdb to the PCR reads, yields one record per CDR3 protein. The sample yields about 9,700 distinct CDR3 sequences, approximately 59% seen once. Treatment meaning: roughly 10-day PBMC culture with coronavirus spike peptide pools or control peptides (ViraFEST assay). The CDR3 runs 15 residues. J was trimmed by 6 bases and V by 6 bases; bases with no gene match: 10. Per germline, CDR1 MNHNS and CDR2 SASEGT. This chain links TRBV6-1 with TRBJ1-5, with 8 positions matching TRBD1. The sample comprised CD4+ T cells from blood, cultured in vitro. This sequence originates from a human donor who had recovered from COVID-19. For the CDR3, the DNA is TGTGCCAGCAGCAACAAACCAGGGGGCTTTCAGCCCCAGCATTTT. Translating it yields CASSNKPGGFQPQHF.